These T cell receptor beta chains were read from a single sample in a study of T cell responses to AZD1222 COVID-19 vaccine. Produced via immunoSEQ multiplex PCR; TCRdb's table is partial and in-frame only. Among some 160,000 clones listed, roughly 90% were seen once. The sample was peripheral blood, taken on day 0 of AZD1222 vaccination. These receptors were obtained from an adult in good health. The CDR3 runs from the conserved cysteine through the conserved F or W. The order of the fields is clone size, V gene, J gene, D gene, CDR3 DNA, CDR3 protein. The D gene is left open where the match is weak. Not all rows give a size; the values are once, few, many and, for expanded clones, a class.

few	TRBV20-1	TRBJ1-6	NA	TGCAGTGCTAGTGGGCCACCCCTCCACTTT	CSASGPPLHF
NA	TRBV18	TRBJ1-1	NA	TGTGCCAGCTCACTTGCCACTCTTCAGGGGAAGGCTGAAGCTTTCTTT	CASSLATLQGKAEAFF
NA	TRBV3-1/TRBV3-2	TRBJ2-2	NA	TGTGCCAGCAGCCAGCAGGGTGCCGGGGAGCTGTTTTTT	CASSQQGAGELFF
few	TRBV7-9	TRBJ2-1	NA	TGTGCCAGCGGAAGCTCCAGGGGTGAGCAGTTCTTC	CASGSSRGEQFF
NA	TRBV18	TRBJ2-7	TRBD1	TGTGCCAGCTCACCACCACGGACAGGGCCCTACGAGCAGTACTTC	CASSPPRTGPYEQYF
once	TRBV4-3	TRBJ1-4	TRBD1	TGCGCCAGCAGCCAAGATCTGGTCGGGGACAGGGTTTTCGCGGCAACTAATGAAAAACTGTTTTTT	CASSQDLVGDRVFAATNEKLFF
NA	TRBV24-1	TRBJ1-5	NA	TGTGCCACCAGTGATCGCAACAATCAGCCCCAGCATTTT	CATSDRNNQPQHF
NA	TRBV6-5	TRBJ1-4	NA	TGTGCCAGCAGTTACTCGGGGGGAACTAATGAAAAACTGTTTTTT	CASSYSGGTNEKLFF
NA	TRBV30	TRBJ1-1	NA	TGTGCCTGGAGCGACCCATTACCGATTGGAGAAGCTTTCTTT	CAWSDPLPIGEAFF
few	TRBV20-1	TRBJ2-1	TRBD2	TGCAGTGCTAGTGGGTCGACTAGCGGGGTTTACAATGAGCAGTTCTTC	CSASGSTSGVYNEQFF
NA	TRBV7-9	TRBJ2-3	TRBD2	TGTGCCAGCAGCTTTATAGGACTAGCTGGGTCAGATACGCAGTATTTT	CASSFIGLAGSDTQYF
NA	TRBV7-6	TRBJ2-7	TRBD1	TGTGCCAGCAGCTTAGGGACAGGGGGAGTCTACGAGCAGTACTTC	CASSLGTGGVYEQYF
few	TRBV11-2	TRBJ1-5	NA	TGTGCCAGCAGCTTAGTGGAAGGAAGGAAAGGTCAGCCCCAGCATTTT	CASSLVEGRKGQPQHF
few	TRBV9	TRBJ2-7	NA	TGTGCCAGCAGCCTATCAGCACTCTCCTACGAGCAGTACTTC	CASSLSALSYEQYF
NA	TRBV19	TRBJ1-5	NA	TGTGCCAGTAGTCGGCGGGGTGGCAATCAGCCCCAGCATTTT	CASSRRGGNQPQHF
NA	TRBV11-2	TRBJ1-2	TRBD1	TGTGCCAGCAGCAAAAACAGGGGAGACTATGGCTACACCTTC	CASSKNRGDYGYTF
few	TRBV28	TRBJ1-2	NA	TGTGCCAGCAGGGACTCCGGCTATGGCTACACCTTC	CASRDSGYGYTF
many	TRBV30	TRBJ1-1	NA	TGTGCCTGGAGTGACGGGAACACTGAAGCTTTCTTT	CAWSDGNTEAFF
few	TRBV9	TRBJ2-1	TRBD1	TGTGCCAGCAGCGTGGGGGACAGATACAATGAGCAGTTCTTC	CASSVGDRYNEQFF
NA	TRBV10-1	TRBJ2-3	NA	TGCGCCAGCAGTGAGCAGAGGACAGATACGCAGTATTTT	CASSEQRTDTQYF
NA	TRBV19	TRBJ2-5	NA	TGTGCCAGTAGTTTACGATGGACTCAACTTGGGGAGACCCAGTACTTC	CASSLRWTQLGETQYF
few	TRBV27	TRBJ1-1	NA	TGTGCCAGCAGTCATACCTGGGACACTGAAGCTTTCTTT	CASSHTWDTEAFF